This is a list of T cell receptor beta chains from one sample in a study of T cells in Graves' hyperthyroidism and ophthalmopathy. TCRdb ran MiXCR on the multiplex PCR reads and lists one entry per CDR3 protein. The data show around 520,000 distinct CDR3 sequences, around 24% seen once. Source material: blood. Receptors were obtained from a woman aged 25 to 39 with Graves' ophthalmopathy. The CDR3 runs from the conserved cysteine through the conserved F or W. The D gene is left open where the match is weak. Not all rows give a size; the values are once, few, many and, for expanded clones, a class.

13 | TRBJ1-5 | . | TRBV12-3/TRBV12-4 | few | TGTGCCAGCTTAGGGAATAGCAATCAGCCCCAGCATTTT | CASLGNSNQPQHF
15 | TRBJ2-7 | TRBD1 | TRBV6-1 | . | TGTGCCAGCAGTGAATCACAGGGGGAGTTCTACGAGCAGTACTTC | CASSESQGEFYEQYF
15 | TRBJ2-7 | . | TRBV29-1 | . | TGCAGCGTTGAACCCGAGGGGGGGAAGTCCTACGAGCAGTACTTC | CSVEPEGGKSYEQYF
15 | TRBJ1-2 | TRBD1 | TRBV29-1 | many | TGCAGCGTTGAATGGGGGAACAGGGGGCCCTATGGCTACACCTTC | CSVEWGNRGPYGYTF
16 | TRBJ2-7 | . | TRBV19 | . | TGTGCCAGTAGTATAGATTGGAACATCTTAACCTACGAGCAGTACTTC | CASSIDWNILTYEQYF
19 | TRBJ2-4 | . | TRBV28 | many | TGTGCCAGCAGTTTATTTTGGCCTCGGGGGCGCGAATCCAAAAACATTCAGTACTTC | CASSLFWPRGRESKNIQYF
14 | TRBJ2-2 | . | TRBV20-1 | . | TGCAGTCTACAGTTGGACTCGAACACCGGGGAGCTGTTTTTT | CSLQLDSNTGELFF
15 | TRBJ2-5 | TRBD2 | TRBV7-2 | many | TGTGCCAGCAGGCGATTAGCGGGGGCCCAAGAGACCCAGTACTTC | CASRRLAGAQETQYF
14 | TRBJ1-2 | . | TRBV28 | few | TGTGCCAGCAGTTTCGGGACAACCAACTATGGCTACACCTTC | CASSFGTTNYGYTF
14 | TRBJ1-1 | . | TRBV6-1 | . | TGTGCCAGCAGTGAAGATCAGGGGCGCACTGAAGCTTTCTTT | CASSEDQGRTEAFF
13 | TRBJ1-1 | TRBD1 | TRBV28 | . | TGTGCCAGCAGGGGACAGGGGGCTGGGGAAGCTTTCTTT | CASRGQGAGEAFF
13 | TRBJ2-5 | . | TRBV18 | many | TGTGCCAGCTCACCACCGGAAGGAGAGACCCAGTACTTC | CASSPPEGETQYF
13 | TRBJ2-1 | . | TRBV6-1 | many | TGTGCCAGCAGTGCGCAGATTTACAATGAGCAGTTCTTC | CASSAQIYNEQFF
12 | TRBJ2-7 | . | TRBV4-1 | many | TGCGCCAGCAGCCAAGAAGGGGACGAGCAGTACTTC | CASSQEGDEQYF
14 | TRBJ2-7 | . | TRBV13 | . | TGTGCCAGCAGCCCGGAGACAGGTGTCATCGAGCAGTACTTC | CASSPETGVIEQYF
13 | TRBJ2-7 | TRBD1 | TRBV28 | . | TGTGCCGGGTCGTCTCCAGGGGGCTACGAGCAGTGCTTC | CAGSSPGGYEQCF
15 | TRBJ1-1 | . | TRBV6-5 | . | TGTGCCAGCAGTTCCGCCGGGCAGCTTAGGACTGAAGCTTTCTTT | CASSSAGQLRTEAFF
16 | TRBJ2-2 | . | TRBV7-3 | many | TGTGCCAGCAGCTTACAGTCTAGCGTGAACACCGGGGAGCTGTTTTTT | CASSLQSSVNTGELFF
13 | TRBJ2-7 | TRBD2 | TRBV20-1 | many | TGCAGTGCCCCTAGCGGGGGGGCGTACGAGCAGTACTTC | CSAPSGGAYEQYF
15 | TRBJ2-7 | TRBD1 | TRBV6-1 | . | TGTGCCAGCAGCCCAAGGACAGGGGGAAACTACGAGCAGTACTTC | CASSPRTGGNYEQYF
16 | TRBJ1-1 | TRBD1 | TRBV10-3 | few | TGTGCCATCAGTGAGTCTGGACAGGCGCGTGGAACTGAAGCTTTCTTT | CAISESGQARGTEAFF
14 | TRBJ2-7 | . | TRBV20-1 | many | TGCAGTGCTAGAGATGAAGGGAAACGATACGAGCAGTACTTC | CSARDEGKRYEQYF
15 | TRBJ2-7 | TRBD1 | TRBV27 | many | TGTGCCAGCAGTTACGGACAGGGGGCTAACTACGAGCAGTACTTC | CASSYGQGANYEQYF
14 | TRBJ1-2 | . | TRBV28 | . | TGTGCCAGCAGTTCCAGCCGGTGGGCCTATGGCTACACCTTC | CASSSSRWAYGYTF
13 | TRBJ2-7 | TRBD1 | TRBV5-1 | once | TGCGCCAGCAGCGGGACAGGGCCCTACGAGCAGGACTTC | CASSGTGPYEQDF
13 | TRBJ1-2 | TRBD1 | TRBV30 | . | TGTGCCTGGAGGGCAAACAGGGGAAGTGGCTACACCTTC | CAWRANRGSGYTF
13 | TRBJ1-5 | . | TRBV30 | many | TGTGCCTGGAGTGGATTTGGCGGTCAGCCCCAGCATTTT | CAWSGFGGQPQHF
14 | TRBJ2-7 | TRBD2 | TRBV9 | . | TGTGCCAGCAGCGTTAGCGGGAGTTGGTACGAGCAGTACTTC | CASSVSGSWYEQYF
12 | TRBJ2-5 | . | TRBV5-1 | many | TGCGCCAGCAGCGCGATCCAAGAGACCCAGTACTTC | CASSAIQETQYF
14 | TRBJ1-5 | . | TRBV2 | many | TGTGCCAGCAGTGTAGGGCAGGTCAATCAGCCCCAGCATTTT | CASSVGQVNQPQHF
12 | TRBJ1-2 | . | TRBV29-1 | . | TGCAGCGTTGAACCGGGATTATATGGCTACACCTTC | CSVEPGLYGYTF
15 | TRBJ2-2 | TRBD2 | TRBV7-2 | many | TGTGCCAGCAGCTTAAGCGGGGTTTACACCGGGGAGCTGTTTTTT | CASSLSGVYTGELFF
16 | TRBJ2-5 | . | TRBV28 | . | TGTGCCAGCAGTTTATTACAGGCAAGAGTGCGGGAGACCCAGTACTTC | CASSLLQARVRETQYF
13 | TRBJ2-3 | . | TRBV9 | . | TGTGCCAGCAGCGTTTCAGATACAGATACGCAGTATTTT | CASSVSDTDTQYF
15 | TRBJ1-5 | TRBD1 | TRBV6-2/TRBV6-3 | many | TGTGCCAGCACCTACCGGGACAGGGCCAATCAGCCCCAGCATTTT | CASTYRDRANQPQHF
12 | TRBJ2-3 | . | TRBV11-2 | . | TGTGCCAGCAGCTTAGGGGGAGATACGCAGTATTTT | CASSLGGDTQYF
16 | TRBJ2-7 | . | TRBV6-1 | . | TGTGCCAGCAGTACCCCTCGGACGGAGTTTACCTACGAGCAGTACTTC | CASSTPRTEFTYEQYF
14 | TRBJ2-7 | . | TRBV28 | many | TGTGCCAGCGGAGAGGCGGGAAACTCCTACGAGCAGTACTTC | CASGEAGNSYEQYF
14 | TRBJ2-7 | TRBD1 | TRBV2 | many | TGTGCCAGCACTCGGGACAGGAGCTCCTACGAGCAGTACTTC | CASTRDRSSYEQYF
13 | TRBJ2-3 | . | TRBV29-1 | once | TGCAGCGTTGAGCGGCAGTTCACAGATACGCAGTATTTT | CSVERQFTDTQYF
14 | TRBJ1-5 | . | TRBV5-5 | many | TGTGCCAGCAGCTTTGAACAGTTCAATCAGCCCCAGCATTTT | CASSFEQFNQPQHF
16 | TRBJ1-1 | TRBD1 | TRBV6-1 | many | TGTGCCAGCAGTGAAGGAGCGGGGACAGGGAGGACTGAAGCTTTCTTT | CASSEGAGTGRTEAFF
13 | TRBJ1-2 | TRBD1 | TRBV6-5 | . | TGTGCCAGCAGATACCCGGGACAGGTTGTCTACACCTTC | CASRYPGQVVYTF
15 | TRBJ1-3 | . | TRBV12-3/TRBV12-4 | many | TGTGCCAGCAGACCGGTGGGAGAAGGTGGAAACACCATATATTTT | CASRPVGEGGNTIYF
11 | TRBJ2-7 | . | TRBV12-3/TRBV12-4 | many | TGTGCCAGCAGTCAAGACTACGAGCAGTACTTC | CASSQDYEQYF
16 | TRBJ1-5 | . | TRBV18 | many | TGTGCCAGCTCACTACTGGGGGAGTTAGGCAATCAGCCCCAGCATTTT | CASSLLGELGNQPQHF
15 | TRBJ1-1 | TRBD1 | TRBV6-5 | many | TGTGCCAGCAGTCCTCTTAGGGGGCTGAACACTGAAGCTTTCTTT | CASSPLRGLNTEAFF
18 | TRBJ2-2 | TRBD1 | TRBV6-2/TRBV6-3 | many | TGTGCCAGCAGTATGGTACACAGGGGGACATCATCCACCGGGGAGCTGTTTTTT | CASSMVHRGTSSTGELFF
14 | TRBJ2-2 | . | TRBV4-1 | many | TGCGCCAGCAGCCAAGATGGCTTTACCGGGGAGCTGTTTTTT | CASSQDGFTGELFF
12 | TRBJ1-2 | . | TRBV12-3/TRBV12-4 | many | TGTGCCAGCAGTTATATCCAGGATGGCTACACCTTC | CASSYIQDGYTF
15 | TRBJ2-7 | TRBD1 | TRBV5-1 | many | TGCGCCAGCAGCCCTACGACAGGGGGCGGCTACGAGCAGTACTTC | CASSPTTGGGYEQYF
12 | TRBJ1-6 | . | TRBV7-2 | once | TGTGCCAGCAGCGGGGCCAATTCACCCCTCCACTTT | CASSGANSPLHF
16 | TRBJ1-2 | . | TRBV15 | many | TGTGCCACCAGCAGAGTAGCAGGGGAACCGCCGGGTGGCTACACCTTC | CATSRVAGEPPGGYTF
14 | TRBJ1-2 | TRBD1 | TRBV6-1 | many | TGTGCCAGCAGTGACCGGACAGGGGTTGGTGGCTACACCTTC | CASSDRTGVGGYTF
15 | TRBJ1-5 | . | TRBV28 | many | TGTGCCAGCAGCCCCGGGACAAATTGGGAACAGCCCCAGCATTTT | CASSPGTNWEQPQHF
14 | TRBJ1-1 | . | TRBV27 | few | TGTGCCAGCAGTTTCAACGCAGGGGACACTGAAGCTTTCTTT | CASSFNAGDTEAFF
11 | TRBJ1-1 | . | TRBV2 | . | TGTGCCAGCAACTGGGGCCCTGAAGCTTTCTTT | CASNWGPEAFF
15 | TRBJ1-5 | . | TRBV2 | few | TGTGCCAGCAGTTTTGAGGGAAGGAGCAATCAGCCCCAGCATTTT | CASSFEGRSNQPQHF